This paragraph covers one T cell receptor (beta chain) sequence. Template switching (which added a universal primer site) was used, and cDNA carried unique molecular identifiers. Via MiXCR, TCRdb re-called the 5' RACE reads, giving one row per CDR3 protein. The repertoire holds some 590,000 distinct CDR3 sequences, with 9.6% as singletons. V was pared by 5 bases and J by 3 bases, with 8 bases of the junction left unmatched. Germline values: CDR1 SNHLY, CDR2 FYNNEI. CDR3 length equals 17 residues. These data come from a study of identical twins. The sample also formed part of further work on yellow fever vaccine responses in identical twins. That paper adds: The T cell response to vaccination in identical twins was reportedly partly convergent and partly personalized.

This TCR derives from a woman aged 18-29 years in good health. The sample taken for sequencing was PBMCs. V usage is TRBV2 and J usage is TRBJ2-1; TRBD1 matches at 12 bases. The CDR3 sequence is CASSPRDRGRIYNEQFF. CDR3 bases: TGTGCCAGCAGTCCCCGGGACAGGGGGCGGATCTACAATGAGCAGTTCTTC.